Shown below are 31 T cell receptor beta chains from a single sample sequenced in a study of TIL therapy for anti-PD-1-resistant metastatic lung cancer. Time point: pre-treatment sample, taken before nivolumab and TIL therapy. The libraries were made with immunoSEQ v3. Sequencing used immunoSEQ multiplex PCR; TCRdb keeps in-frame clones, though not all of them. The data show tens of thousands of clones, 80% to 90% seen once. The sequences come from blood, collected at baseline. Receptor source: a person between 25 and 79 years old with non-small cell lung cancer.

Of note for this clone: Other DNA sequences within the sample encode an identical CDR3. The gene calls are TRBV6-5 and TRBJ2-7, with TRBD1 as a possible D gene (5 bases). The germline gives CDR1 MNHEY, CDR2 SVGAGI. Trimming took 10 bases from V and 2 from J, leaving 12 bases between them. CDR3 size: 12 residues. CDR3 residues: CATARQPYEQYF. As DNA, the CDR3 is TGTGCCACCGCCCGACAGCCCTACGAGCAGTACTTC.

The chain carries TRBV2 and TRBJ1-1; no firm D call. V was shortened by 4 bases and J by 5 bases, with 11 bases between the two germline ends. Germline lookup yields CDR1 SNHLY and CDR2 FYNNEI. The CDR3 has 13 amino acids. CDR3 sequence (DNA): TGTGCCAGCAGTGCGGGAGGCCGGACTGAAGCTTTCTTT. This gives the protein CASSAGGRTEAFF.

The chain recombines TRBV2 with TRBJ2-5, with D possibly being TRBD2 (6 bases). Germline V lookup: CDR1 SNHLY, CDR2 FYNNEI. The CDR3 spans 15 residues. Trimming shortened V by 6 bases and J by 7 bases, and 21 bases separated the two germline ends. CDR3 sequence reads: CASSPFAGGPSTQYF. The CDR3 DNA follows: TGTGCCAGCAGCCCCTTCGCCGGAGGGCCTTCGACCCAGTACTTC.

The genes are TRBV28 and TRBJ1-1, with 10 positions matching TRBD1. J gave up 2 bases and V 4 bases, and 10 bases lay outside the gene matches. Germline V gene sequence: CDR1 MDHEN, CDR2 SYDVKM. CDR3 length equals 17 residues. CDR3 nucleotide sequence: TGTGCCAGCAGTTCTATTGGGACAGGGGTTAGTAACACTGAAGCTTTCTTT. Translating it yields CASSSIGTGVSNTEAFF. The entire variable domain, with the rest obtained from reference TRBV28 and TRBJ1-1, is as follows: DVKVTQSSRYLVKRTGEKVFLECVQDMDHENMFWYRQDPGLGLRLIYFSYDVKMKEKGDIPEGYSVSREKKERFSLILESASTNQTSMYLCASSSIGTGVSNTEAFFGQGTRLTVV.

The chain uses TRBV5-1 and TRBJ2-7, with 7 nucleotides matching TRBD1. J was trimmed by 2 bases and V by 4 bases; bases with no gene match: 9. Germline CDR1 and CDR2: SGHRS and YFSETQ. The CDR3 runs to 15 residues. The CDR3 protein is CASSRDGTAPYEQYF. The CDR3 DNA reads TGCGCCAGCAGCCGCGACGGGACAGCTCCCTACGAGCAGTACTTC.

This chain joins TRBV2 and TRBJ1-2; D is ambiguous. Germline assignment: CDR1 SNHLY and CDR2 FYNNEI. The CDR3 extends over 15 amino acids. Trimming shortened V by 3 bases and J by 2 bases, and 13 bases separated the two germline ends. The CDR3 region is CASSDMARPNYGYTF. As DNA, the CDR3 is TGTGCCAGCAGTGATATGGCCAGGCCAAACTATGGCTACACCTTC.

J is TRBJ1-2 and V is TRBV27; 7 bases map to TRBD1. The germline V gene has CDR1 MNHEY and CDR2 SMNVEV (reference sequence). The length of the CDR3 is 15 residues. With 1 base clipped from V and 4 bases from J, the junction kept 6 bases outside the gene matches. CDR3 sequence: CASSLYGQGGYGYTF. The DNA for the CDR3 is TGTGCCAGCAGTTTATATGGGCAGGGGGGCTATGGCTACACCTTC.

V gene TRBV30 combines with J gene TRBJ1-2; 8 positions match TRBD1. There are 14 residues in the CDR3. J gave up 2 bases and V 6 bases, and 8 bases lay outside the gene matches. Germline V gene sequence: CDR1 GTSNPN, CDR2 SVGIG (reference sequence). CDR3 in amino acids: CACSGGTGNYGYTF. The CDR3 nucleotides are TGTGCCTGCAGCGGGGGGACAGGCAACTATGGCTACACCTTC.

This clone was picked up a small number of times. J is TRBJ1-3 and V is TRBV19; maybe TRBD1 (5 bases). The CDR3 is 15 amino acids. The V end lost 3 bases, the J end lost 4 bases, and 13 bases lay between the germline ends. Germline V CDR1 and CDR2: LNHDA, SQIVND (reference sequence). As DNA, the CDR3 is TGTGCCAGTAGTATGACAGTCCTCGGGGGAAACACCATATATTTT. It translates to CASSMTVLGGNTIYF.

V and J are TRBV6-1 and TRBJ1-1; 11 bases match TRBD1. The CDR3 has 15 residues. CDR1 is MNHNS, CDR2 SASEGT, per germline. V dropped 3 bases and J dropped 6; count of bases not matched to a gene: 6. DNA for the CDR3: TGTGCCAGCAGTGATTGGACAGGGGGCAGAGCTGAAGCTTTCTTT. Its protein is CASSDWTGGRAEAFF.

The table lists this clone with a count of one. This chain joins TRBV7-6 and TRBJ2-1; TRBD2 might be the D (7 bases). The germline CDR1 and CDR2 sequences are SGHVS and FNYEAQ. The length of the CDR3 is 20 residues. V lost 5 bases to trimming and J lost 8 bases, with 34 bases between them. CDR3 in amino acids: CASSPQLQGEGLFPSHEQFF. The CDR3 nucleotides read TGTGCCAGCAGCCCGCAACTACAGGGTGAGGGACTATTTCCCTCACATGAGCAGTTCTTC. Full variable domain (remainder filled in from reference TRBV7-6 and TRBJ2-1): GAGVSQSPRYKVTKRGQDVALRCDPISGHVSLYWYRQALGQGPEFLTYFNYEAQQDKSGLPNDRFSAERPEGSISTLTIQRTEQRDSAMYRCASSPQLQGEGLFPSHEQFFGPGTRLTVL.

The rearrangement links TRBV14 to TRBJ2-7, with D maybe TRBD1 (6 bases). V lost 3 bases and J lost 2, with 8 bases in between. Germline V gene data show CDR1 as SGHDN and CDR2 as FVKESK. This CDR3 comprises 13 residues. DNA of the CDR3: TGTGCCAGCAGCCAGAACAGGGCCTACGAGCAGTACTTC. It yields the protein CASSQNRAYEQYF.

This chain links TRBV3-1 (or the pseudogene TRBV3-2) with TRBJ2-7; 10 nucleotides line up with TRBD1. V trimming: 4 bases; J trimming: 2 bases; junction bases outside the gene matches: 8. The CDR3 has 16 residues. CDR1 and CDR2 (germline): LGHDT, YNNKEL (reference sequence). The CDR3 DNA reads TGTGCCAGCAGCCGCTGGACAGGGACAGGGGCCTACGAGCAGTACTTC. This encodes CASSRWTGTGAYEQYF.

This chain uses TRBV21-1 with TRBJ2-3; the DNA was not used to check the table's D call, TRBD2. TRBV21-1 is shown as a pseudogene. This CDR3 contains 14 residues. CDR3: CASPDPEDTDTQYF. The CDR3 nucleotides are TGTGCCAGCCCGGACCCGGAGGACACAGATACGCAGTATTTT.

The chain carries TRBV9 and TRBJ2-1, with D maybe TRBD2 (6 bases). Germline loops: CDR1 SGDLS, CDR2 YYNGEE. V dropped 0 bases and J dropped 6 bases, with 10 bases sitting between them. This CDR3 has 14 residues. In DNA form, the CDR3 reads TGTGCCAGCAGCGTAGCTAGTAGCGGCAATGAGCAGTTCTTC. It encodes CASSVASSGNEQFF.

This clone was recorded only once. The V call is TRBV6-1, the J call TRBJ1-2; unclear D gene. The CDR3 is made up of 15 amino acids. Germline CDR1 reads MNHNS; CDR2 reads SASEGT. Trimming left V 2 bases short and J 7 bases short, with 17 bases between. CDR3 protein: CASSERNSAFSGYTF. CDR3 sequence (DNA): TGTGCCAGCAGTGAACGAAACTCAGCGTTCAGTGGCTACACCTTC.

The chain carries TRBV25-1 and TRBJ1-1; D is uncertain. The CDR3 runs to 14 residues. Trimming shortened V by 2 bases and J by 1 base, and 8 bases separated the two germline ends. Germline V gene data show CDR1 as MGHDK and CDR2 as SYGVNS. The CDR3 DNA reads as TGTGCCAGCAGTGAAACGGTATCGAACACTGAAGCTTTCTTT. It encodes CASSETVSNTEAFF.

This sequence joins TRBV5-1 and TRBJ1-6; tentative D call: TRBD1 (5 bases). The germline CDR1 and CDR2 sequences are SGHRS and YFSETQ. The CDR3 sequence is 15 residues long. The germline V and J ends were trimmed by 3 bases and 6 bases, with 13 bases remaining between them. The CDR3: CASSSLGDSNSPLHF. CDR3 bases: TGCGCCAGCAGCTCGCTGGGGGACTCTAATTCACCCCTCCACTTT.

The rearrangement links TRBV27 to TRBJ2-7; D is ambiguous. Trimming took 6 bases from V and 4 from J, leaving 16 bases between them. The length of the CDR3 is 14 residues. Looked up from germline, CDR1 is MNHEY and CDR2 is SMNVEV (reference sequence). The DNA of the CDR3 is TGTGCCAGCAGGTCCTTTTGGGGTAAGTACGAGCAGTACTTC. As protein: CASRSFWGKYEQYF.

This rearrangement joins TRBV27 to TRBJ2-1; 7 bases map to TRBD2. The CDR3 is 16 residues long. J was trimmed by 9 bases and V by 2 bases; bases with no gene match: 13. CDR1 is MNHEY and CDR2 is SMNVEV in the germline V gene (reference sequence). The CDR3 sequence is CASSLNAGEVGIEQFF. For the CDR3, the DNA is TGTGCCAGCAGTTTAAATGCGGGGGAGGTGGGTATTGAGCAGTTCTTC.

In this sample, this clone turned up a few times. Written as DNA, the CDR3 is TGTGCCAGCAGCTTAGACAGGGGACTTGAAGCTTTCTTT. This codes for CASSLDRGLEAFF. The chain recombines TRBV5-6 with TRBJ1-1, with TRBD1 identical over 8 bases. With V trimmed by 2 bases and J by 7 bases, 4 bases remained unmatched. The CDR3 is 13 amino acids. Germline V gene data show CDR1 as SGHDT and CDR2 as YYEEEE.

V is TRBV6-5 and J is TRBJ2-2, with D perhaps matching TRBD1 (5 bases). Germline CDR1 and CDR2: MNHEY and SVGAGI. Trimming cost V 9 bases and J 6 bases, with 11 bases left between them. CDR3 size: 12 residues. The CDR3 is CASSRAPGELFF. As DNA, the CDR3 is TGTGCCAGTTCCAGGGCCCCCGGGGAGCTGTTTTTT.

This clone was seen only a few times. The gene calls are TRBV2 and TRBJ2-7, with D possibly being TRBD2 (7 bases). Trimming left V 1 base short and J 4 bases short, with 14 bases between. Germline values: CDR1 SNHLY, CDR2 FYNNEI. The CDR3 has 15 amino acids. The CDR3, as DNA: TGTGCCAGCAGTGAAGGGGAGGGGGTGCCATACGAGCAGTACTTC. Encoded protein: CASSEGEGVPYEQYF.

The chain recombines TRBV28 with TRBJ2-3; 11 positions match TRBD2. V lost 5 bases and J lost 2; bases outside the gene matches: 9. The CDR3 loop spans 17 amino acids. Per the germline V gene, CDR1 is MDHEN and CDR2 is SYDVKM. CDR3 amino acids: CASSATGLAVFTDTQYF. The CDR3 DNA reads TGTGCCAGCAGTGCAACGGGACTAGCGGTCTTCACAGATACGCAGTATTTT.

The chain combines TRBV12-3 or TRBV12-4 with TRBJ1-2, with TRBD1 identical over 7 bases. With 6 bases clipped from V and 14 bases from J, the junction kept 12 bases outside the gene matches. The CDR3 extends over 12 amino acids. The CDR3 loop reads CASSRPGQMKTF. The CDR3 nucleotides read TGTGCCAGCAGCCGCCCGGGACAGATGAAAACCTTC.

This sequence joins TRBV7-2 and TRBJ2-7, with D possibly matching TRBD1 (5 bases). The CDR3 runs 13 residues. Trimming cost V 3 bases and J 3 bases, with 9 bases left between them. Germline loops: CDR1 SGHTA, CDR2 FQGNSA. The CDR3 spells CASSFQRGYEQYF. The CDR3 bases are TGTGCCAGCAGCTTTCAAAGGGGCTACGAGCAGTACTTC. The full variable domain, in which reference TRBV7-2 and TRBJ2-7 provide the parts outside the CDR3, is GAGVSQSPSNKVTEKGKDVELRCDPISGHTALYWYRQSLGQGLEFLIYFQGNSAPDKSGLPSDRFSAERTGGSVSTLTIQRTQQEDSAVYLCASSFQRGYEQYFGPGTRLTVT.

This chain joins TRBV21-1 and TRBJ2-6; the DNA was not used to check the table's D call, TRBD1. TRBV21-1 is marked as a pseudogene. This CDR3 region has 19 residues. The CDR3 coding sequence is TGTGCCAGCAGCCACCGGGACAGGGAAGACCTTTTTGGGGCCAACGTCCTGACTTTC. This translates into CASSHRDREDLFGANVLTF.

This clone was recorded once. V and J are TRBV10-3 and TRBJ1-5, with a possible D match to TRBD1 (5 bases). V was pared by 0 bases and J by 10 bases, with 7 bases between. Per the germline V gene, CDR1 is ENHRY and CDR2 is SYGVKD. The CDR3 sequence is 12 residues long. This chain's CDR3 is CAISESQGPQHF. As DNA, the CDR3 is TGTGCCATCAGTGAGTCGCAGGGTCCCCAGCATTTT.

This sequence joins TRBV2 and TRBJ2-7; D may correspond to TRBD1 or TRBD2 (6 bases each). Looked up from germline, CDR1 is SNHLY and CDR2 is FYNNEI. Trimming stripped 5 bases from V and 1 base from J, with 15 bases between. The CDR3 has 15 amino acids. This CDR3 is CASSQGGQVSYEQYF. DNA of the CDR3: TGTGCCAGCAGTCAAGGGGGGCAAGTATCCTACGAGCAGTACTTC.

The genes are TRBV27 and TRBJ1-5; TRBD1 agrees at 8 bases. CDR3 length equals 15 residues. V lost 5 bases and J lost 0; bases outside the gene matches: 3. From germline, CDR1 is MNHEY and CDR2 SMNVEV (reference sequence). This chain's CDR3 is CASSPTGDSNQPQHF. In DNA, the CDR3 is TGTGCCAGCAGTCCGACAGGGGATAGCAATCAGCCCCAGCATTTT.

The CDR3 sequence: CASSVGVENTEAFF. Here the CDR3 DNA reads TGTGCCAGCAGCGTAGGGGTCGAGAACACTGAAGCTTTCTTT. The V and J genes are TRBV9 and TRBJ1-1, with D hard to call. V shed 0 bases and J shed 1 base, with 7 bases lying between them. The length of the CDR3 is 14 residues. Looked up from germline, CDR1 is SGDLS and CDR2 is YYNGEE. The full variable domain, with the rest looked up from reference TRBV9 and TRBJ1-1, is DSGVTQTPKHLITATGQRVTLRCSPRSGDLSVYWYQQSLDQGLQFLIQYYNGEERAKGNILERFSAQQFPDLHSELNLSSLELGDSALYFCASSVGVENTEAFFGQGTRLTVV.